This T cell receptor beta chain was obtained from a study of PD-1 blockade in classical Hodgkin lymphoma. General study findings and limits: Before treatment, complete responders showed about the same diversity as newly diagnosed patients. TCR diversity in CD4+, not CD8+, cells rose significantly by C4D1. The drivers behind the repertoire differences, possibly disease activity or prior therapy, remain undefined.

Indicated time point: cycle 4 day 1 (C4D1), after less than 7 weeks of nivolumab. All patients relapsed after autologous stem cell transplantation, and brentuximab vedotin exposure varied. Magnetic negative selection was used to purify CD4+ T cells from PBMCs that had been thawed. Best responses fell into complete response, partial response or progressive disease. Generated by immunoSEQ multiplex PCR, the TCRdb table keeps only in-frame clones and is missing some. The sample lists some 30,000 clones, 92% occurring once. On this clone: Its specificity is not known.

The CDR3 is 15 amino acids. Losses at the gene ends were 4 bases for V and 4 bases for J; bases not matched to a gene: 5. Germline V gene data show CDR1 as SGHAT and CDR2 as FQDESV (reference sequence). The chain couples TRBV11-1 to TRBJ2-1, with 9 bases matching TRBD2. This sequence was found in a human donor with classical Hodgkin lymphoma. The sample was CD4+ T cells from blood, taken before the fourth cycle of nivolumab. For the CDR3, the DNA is TGTGCCAGCAGCTCCGGGACTAGCCAATACAATGAGCAGTTCTTC. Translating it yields CASSSGTSQYNEQFF.